The entry below describes one TCR beta chain. Its antigen is not known. This may stem from a read error, because a much larger clone lies one nucleotide away. The source of the blood RNA was unsorted whole blood, and germline DNA was extracted as well. V was pared by 4 bases and J by 5 bases, with 16 bases between. The CDR3 loop spans 15 amino acids. Germline lookup yields CDR1 SGHNT and CDR2 YYREEE (reference sequence). This entry comes from a study of tumor-infiltrating lymphocytes in primary liver carcinoma. Study-wide results and limits: Tumor-adjacent and tumor-blood pairs shared a smaller degree of overlap than tumor region pairs. Comparison of CD4+ and CD8+ repertoires was precluded by bulk unsorted samples.

Researchers generated TCR beta cDNA from around 510 ng of total RNA, relying on a constant-region primer. Slightly modified ARM-PCR, run as three nested multiplex PCR rounds, produced the TCR beta libraries. Two initial PCR rounds of ten to eleven cycles each paired TRBV1-TRBV30 forward primers with a C-beta reverse primer. TCRdb fed the multiplex PCR reads into MiXCR, producing one record per CDR3 protein. The table includes 310,000 or so distinct CDR3 sequences, less than 70% detected once. The sample comprised peripheral blood. The chain has TRBV5-4 and TRBJ2-1; possibly TRBD2 for D (6 bases). The sequence came from a man in his forties with primary liver carcinoma and hepatitis B virus infection. DNA of the CDR3: TGTGCCAGCAGCCCCGGAGGGGTAGCCAACAATGAGCAGTTCTTC. Residues: CASSPGGVANNEQFF.